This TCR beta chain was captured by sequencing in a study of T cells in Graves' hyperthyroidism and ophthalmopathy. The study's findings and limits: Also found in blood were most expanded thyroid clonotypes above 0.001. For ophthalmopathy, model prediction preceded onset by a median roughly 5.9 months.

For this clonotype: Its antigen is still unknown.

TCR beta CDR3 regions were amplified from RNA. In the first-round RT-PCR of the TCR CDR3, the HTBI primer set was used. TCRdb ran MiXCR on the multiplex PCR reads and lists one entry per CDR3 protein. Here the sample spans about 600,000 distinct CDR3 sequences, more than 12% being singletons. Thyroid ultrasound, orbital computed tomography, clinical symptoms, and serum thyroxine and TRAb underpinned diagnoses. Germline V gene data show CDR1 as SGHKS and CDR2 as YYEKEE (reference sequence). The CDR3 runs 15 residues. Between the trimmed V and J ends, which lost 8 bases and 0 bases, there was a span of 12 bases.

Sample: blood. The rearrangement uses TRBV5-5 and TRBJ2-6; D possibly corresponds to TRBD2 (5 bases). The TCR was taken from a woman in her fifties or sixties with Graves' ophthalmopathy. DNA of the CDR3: TGTGCCAGTCAGACGGGGAACTCTGGGGCCAACGTCCTGACTTTC. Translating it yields CASQTGNSGANVLTF.